Listed below are T cell receptor beta chains from one sample, sequenced in a study of CD8 T cells in Susac syndrome. TCRdb reanalysed the immunoSEQ multiplex PCR reads using MiXCR and keeps one entry per CDR3 protein. The data contain 300,000 or so distinct CDR3 sequences, under 95% of them singletons. The sequenced sample was CD4+ T cells from PBMCs. The receptors stem from a human donor with multiple sclerosis. The CDR3 runs from the conserved cysteine through the conserved F or W. A D gene is named only where the DNA matches it firmly. Clone size is not always given. Where it is, it says once, few, many or a class for expanded clones.

V gene: TRBV3-1; clone size: NA; J gene: TRBJ1-1; D gene: NA; CDR3 protein: CASTLGEAEAFF; CDR3 DNA: TGTGCCAGCACCCTGGGGGAGGCTGAAGCTTTCTTT
V gene: TRBV7-2; clone size: once; J gene: TRBJ2-2; D gene: NA; CDR3 protein: CASSPLGWGGTGELFF; CDR3 DNA: TGTGCCAGCAGCCCTCTGGGCTGGGGCGGAACCGGGGAGCTGTTTTTT
V gene: TRBV20-1; clone size: NA; J gene: TRBJ2-6; D gene: NA; CDR3 protein: CSARASSQPGANVLTF; CDR3 DNA: TGCAGTGCTAGGGCCTCCTCCCAGCCTGGGGCCAACGTCCTGACTTTC
V gene: TRBV19; clone size: NA; J gene: TRBJ2-1; D gene: TRBD1; CDR3 protein: CASTLGQGALHEQFF; CDR3 DNA: TGTGCCAGTACACTGGGACAGGGGGCGCTTCATGAGCAGTTCTTC
V gene: TRBV7-3; clone size: NA; J gene: TRBJ2-3; D gene: TRBD2; CDR3 protein: CASSSRTSGTSTDTQYF; CDR3 DNA: TGTGCCAGCAGCTCGCGGACTAGCGGGACTAGCACAGATACGCAGTATTTT
V gene: TRBV4-2; clone size: NA; J gene: TRBJ1-3; D gene: NA; CDR3 protein: CASSQEQAGTGNTIYF; CDR3 DNA: TGTGCCAGCAGCCAAGAACAGGCAGGGACTGGAAACACCATATATTTT
V gene: TRBV12-3/TRBV12-4; clone size: NA; J gene: TRBJ1-3; D gene: NA; CDR3 protein: CASSLIARGNTIYF; CDR3 DNA: TGTGCCAGCAGTTTAATCGCGCGAGGAAACACCATATATTTT
V gene: TRBV6-1; clone size: once; J gene: TRBJ2-7; D gene: NA; CDR3 protein: CASSEGEASSYEQYF; CDR3 DNA: TGTGCCAGCAGTGAAGGGGAGGCGAGCTCCTACGAGCAGTACTTC
V gene: TRBV28; clone size: NA; J gene: TRBJ2-5; D gene: TRBD1; CDR3 protein: CASSPALSQGAARQYF; CDR3 DNA: TGTGCCAGCAGTCCCGCCCTGAGCCAGGGGGCGGCTAGGCAGTACTTC
V gene: TRBV10-3; clone size: NA; J gene: TRBJ2-1; D gene: TRBD2; CDR3 protein: CAISLAGGNNEQFF; CDR3 DNA: TGTGCCATCAGTCTAGCGGGGGGGAACAATGAGCAGTTCTTC
V gene: TRBV30; clone size: once; J gene: TRBJ2-2; D gene: NA; CDR3 protein: CAWSFEWSGELFF; CDR3 DNA: TGTGCCTGGAGTTTTGAGTGGTCCGGGGAGCTGTTTTTT
V gene: TRBV7-8; clone size: NA; J gene: TRBJ2-1; D gene: NA; CDR3 protein: CASSLGPGPLRSGNEQFF; CDR3 DNA: TGTGCCAGCAGCTTAGGACCGGGTCCCTTAAGGAGTGGAAATGAGCAGTTCTTC
V gene: TRBV20-1; clone size: NA; J gene: TRBJ2-1; D gene: NA; CDR3 protein: CSASRGGSYNEQFF; CDR3 DNA: TGCAGTGCTAGTAGGGGGGGCTCCTACAATGAGCAGTTCTTC
V gene: TRBV7-8; clone size: NA; J gene: TRBJ2-2; D gene: NA; CDR3 protein: CASSLVRVSRLDAPGELFF; CDR3 DNA: TGTGCCAGCAGCTTAGTAAGGGTTAGCCGCCTAGATGCCCCCGGGGAGCTGTTTTTT
V gene: TRBV5-1; clone size: NA; J gene: TRBJ2-2; D gene: NA; CDR3 protein: CASSFTLTATANTGELFF; CDR3 DNA: TGCGCCAGCAGCTTCACCCTGACAGCCACAGCCAACACCGGGGAGCTGTTTTTT
V gene: TRBV29-1; clone size: NA; J gene: TRBJ2-7; D gene: TRBD2; CDR3 protein: CSVAVASGNYEQYF; CDR3 DNA: TGCAGCGTTGCAGTCGCTAGCGGAAACTACGAGCAGTACTTC
V gene: TRBV30; clone size: NA; J gene: TRBJ1-1; D gene: NA; CDR3 protein: CAWNMNTEAFF; CDR3 DNA: TGTGCCTGGAACATGAACACTGAAGCTTTCTTT
V gene: TRBV5-1; clone size: NA; J gene: TRBJ2-7; D gene: NA; CDR3 protein: CASSQHFGAYEQYF; CDR3 DNA: TGCGCCAGCAGCCAACATTTCGGGGCCTACGAGCAGTACTTC
V gene: TRBV10-1; clone size: NA; J gene: TRBJ2-1; D gene: NA; CDR3 protein: CASMPTPSGEQFF; CDR3 DNA: TGCGCCAGCATGCCTACCCCATCGGGTGAGCAGTTCTTC
V gene: TRBV20-1; clone size: NA; J gene: TRBJ2-5; D gene: NA; CDR3 protein: CSALRNGETQYF; CDR3 DNA: TGCAGTGCTCTTCGGAATGGGGAGACCCAGTACTTC
V gene: TRBV29-1; clone size: NA; J gene: TRBJ2-1; D gene: NA; CDR3 protein: CSAVVDNEQFF; CDR3 DNA: TGCAGCGCCGTGGTGGACAATGAGCAGTTCTTC
V gene: TRBV11-2; clone size: NA; J gene: TRBJ1-2; D gene: NA; CDR3 protein: CASSPGRVVGYTF; CDR3 DNA: TGTGCCAGCAGCCCCGGACGGGTTGTAGGCTACACCTTC
V gene: TRBV6-6; clone size: NA; J gene: TRBJ1-1; D gene: NA; CDR3 protein: CASSSPGGPPEAFF; CDR3 DNA: TGTGCCAGCAGTTCACCAGGTGGCCCGCCAGAAGCTTTCTTT
V gene: TRBV24-1; clone size: NA; J gene: TRBJ2-3; D gene: NA; CDR3 protein: CATSDGPTDTQYF; CDR3 DNA: TGTGCCACCAGTGACGGACCCACAGATACGCAGTATTTT
V gene: TRBV27; clone size: NA; J gene: TRBJ1-3; D gene: NA; CDR3 protein: CASSLRGAYGNTIYF; CDR3 DNA: TGTGCCAGCAGTTTACGGGGGGCCTATGGAAACACCATATATTTT
V gene: TRBV5-1; clone size: once; J gene: TRBJ1-1; D gene: NA; CDR3 protein: CASSPEGLDTEAFF; CDR3 DNA: TGCGCCAGCAGCCCGGAGGGATTGGACACTGAAGCTTTCTTT
V gene: TRBV7-9; clone size: NA; J gene: TRBJ1-1; D gene: NA; CDR3 protein: CASEGGGRGNTEAFF; CDR3 DNA: TGTGCCAGCGAGGGGGGGGGAAGGGGGAACACTGAAGCTTTCTTT
V gene: TRBV7-9; clone size: NA; J gene: TRBJ2-5; D gene: TRBD2; CDR3 protein: CASSELAAQETQYF; CDR3 DNA: TGTGCCAGCAGCGAACTAGCGGCCCAAGAGACCCAGTACTTC
V gene: TRBV12-3/TRBV12-4; clone size: NA; J gene: TRBJ1-4; D gene: NA; CDR3 protein: CASSITGEKLFF; CDR3 DNA: TGTGCCAGCAGCATCACAGGGGAAAAACTGTTTTTT
V gene: TRBV7-8; clone size: NA; J gene: TRBJ2-7; D gene: TRBD2; CDR3 protein: CASSPMRLAGSYEQYF; CDR3 DNA: TGTGCCAGCAGCCCGATGCGACTAGCGGGCTCCTACGAGCAGTACTTC
V gene: TRBV27; clone size: NA; J gene: TRBJ1-2; D gene: TRBD1; CDR3 protein: CASSLRTGGPGYTF; CDR3 DNA: TGTGCCAGCAGTTTGCGGACAGGGGGCCCTGGCTACACCTTC
V gene: TRBV6-1; clone size: NA; J gene: TRBJ2-3; D gene: NA; CDR3 protein: CASSDEGGDTQYF; CDR3 DNA: TGTGCCAGCAGCGACGAGGGGGGAGATACGCAGTATTTT
V gene: TRBV3-1; clone size: NA; J gene: TRBJ1-2; D gene: NA; CDR3 protein: CASSQAGDLSGYTF; CDR3 DNA: TGTGCCAGCAGCCAAGCCGGCGACCTAAGCGGCTACACCTTC
V gene: TRBV30; clone size: NA; J gene: TRBJ2-5; D gene: NA; CDR3 protein: CAWNSQGETQYF; CDR3 DNA: TGTGCCTGGAACTCACAAGGGGAGACCCAGTACTTC
V gene: TRBV12-3/TRBV12-4; clone size: NA; J gene: TRBJ1-2; D gene: TRBD1; CDR3 protein: CASSLAGTGGDGYTF; CDR3 DNA: TGTGCCAGCAGTTTAGCGGGGACAGGGGGCGATGGCTACACCTTC
V gene: TRBV6-5; clone size: NA; J gene: TRBJ2-1; D gene: NA; CDR3 protein: CASRRPPRREQFF; CDR3 DNA: TGTGCCAGCAGAAGGCCGCCCAGACGGGAGCAGTTCTTC
V gene: TRBV21-1; clone size: NA; J gene: TRBJ2-7; D gene: NA; CDR3 protein: CASSKARTYEQYF; CDR3 DNA: TGTGCCAGCAGCAAAGCGCGCACATACGAGCAGTACTTC
V gene: TRBV6-2/TRBV6-3; clone size: NA; J gene: TRBJ2-7; D gene: NA; CDR3 protein: CASSRYPEQYF; CDR3 DNA: TGTGCCAGCAGCCGGTACCCCGAGCAGTACTTC
V gene: TRBV29-1; clone size: NA; J gene: TRBJ1-4; D gene: TRBD1; CDR3 protein: CSVETTGGNEKLFF; CDR3 DNA: TGCAGCGTTGAAACGACAGGGGGCAATGAAAAACTGTTTTTT
V gene: TRBV3-1; clone size: NA; J gene: TRBJ2-5; D gene: NA; CDR3 protein: CASSQGYRACSLETQYF; CDR3 DNA: TGTGCCAGCAGCCAAGGATACAGGGCTTGCTCGTTAGAGACCCAGTACTTC
V gene: TRBV4-3; clone size: NA; J gene: TRBJ2-1; D gene: TRBD2; CDR3 protein: CASSQDGLGLRNEQFF; CDR3 DNA: TGCGCCAGCAGCCAAGACGGACTAGGTCTGCGCAATGAGCAGTTCTTC
V gene: TRBV12-3/TRBV12-4; clone size: NA; J gene: TRBJ2-5; D gene: NA; CDR3 protein: CASSSVQETQYF; CDR3 DNA: TGTGCCAGCAGTTCAGTCCAAGAGACCCAGTACTTC
V gene: TRBV7-2; clone size: NA; J gene: TRBJ2-7; D gene: TRBD2; CDR3 protein: CASTPSGGTWGQYF; CDR3 DNA: TGTGCCAGCACACCCAGCGGGGGTACGTGGGGGCAGTACTTC
V gene: TRBV13; clone size: once; J gene: TRBJ2-7; D gene: NA; CDR3 protein: CASSLFSYVNEQYF; CDR3 DNA: TGTGCCAGCAGCTTATTCTCGTACGTCAACGAGCAGTACTTC